What follows describes a single T cell receptor (beta chain). This receptor's antigen is unknown. One base away there is no much larger clone; base qualities are not given. The record originates from a study of Ad26.COV2.S vaccination and SARS-CoV-2 variants (dated by TCRdb to the early 2020s). For the study in its entirety: Vaccine-arm donors came from COV1001, a multicentre, randomized, double-blind, placebo-controlled phase I-IIa trial of Ad26.COV2.S in healthy adults. Ad26.COV2.S was given intramuscularly at 5x10^10 or 1x10^11 viral particles, as a single shot or as two shots 56 days apart. Investigators did not know the trial group allocation while performing experiments and assessing outcomes. The TCR-sequenced set comprised approximately 30 samples: 19 Ad26.COV2.S vaccine recipients, 5 placebo recipients and 8 SARS-CoV-2 convalescent individuals. Trial participants were randomized into five groups of five: low-dose or high-dose Ad26.COV2.S given once or twice, or placebo on both occasions. TCRbeta repertoire sequencing was used to assess the specificity and breadth of SARS-CoV-2-reactive T cell receptors after Ad26.COV2.S vaccination. General conclusions and limits of the study: Compared with placebo recipients, Ad26.COV2.S recipients showed higher spike-specific TCR breadth (P = 0.0014). The study lacked the statistical power to compare responses across vaccine doses or regimens. Substantial breadth of spike-specific CD8+ and CD4+ T cell responses was reported after vaccination. According to the authors, total T cell responses may have been underestimated by the TCR breadth and depth analyses. Comparable non-spike TCR breadth was observed between vaccine and placebo recipients, consistent with only spike being contained in the vaccine.

Per the publication, the treatment or condition label means: 19 received Ad26.COV2.S at low or high dose, single or two shots; about five received placebo; per-sample allocation not given. Repertoires of vaccine and placebo recipients were sequenced from samples collected on day 63 after the first injection. Cohort 1b enrolled roughly 25 adults aged 18-55 years at a single site in Boston, USA, between 29 July and 7 August 2020. Ad26.COV2.S consisted of a replication-incompetent adenovirus type 26 vector by which a prefusion-stabilized SARS-CoV-2 spike protein from the original Wuhan strain was expressed. The immunoSEQ Assay was the method used to sequence TCRbeta CDR3 regions. After extraction, genomic DNA underwent amplification by bias-controlled multiplex PCR, followed by high-throughput sequencing. The paper's processing steps were these. Collapsing and filtering of sequences were performed to quantify the absolute abundance of each unique TCRbeta CDR3 region. T cell fraction was estimated by normalization of TCRbeta template counts to usable DNA, with usable DNA being measured through amplification of reference genes present in all nucleated cells. Repertoire TCRs were annotated as SARS-CoV-2-specific when V gene, CDR3 amino acid sequence and J gene were exactly matched to a known reactive TCR set. The reference SARS-CoV-2 TCR set was obtained from MIRA and was filtered for enrichment in COVID-19-positive ImmuneCODE repertoires, whereby public or cross-reactive TCRs were removed. Using the MIRA antigens, annotated TCRs were further analysed by specific ORF or by position within an ORF. Breadth was defined as the number of annotated unique rearrangements divided by the total number of unique productive rearrangements, and depth was defined as the summed frequency of the annotated unique rearrangements. Two-sided Wilcoxon rank-sum tests were used to compare TCR breadth between groups. This is the immuneACCESS table as TCRdb keeps it, with only in-frame sequences that have V and J called. A part of the clones is gone; compared with another copy, unresolved V genes explain less than half, and the rest is unexplained. V and J calls and clone size are as listed in that table; D and trimming were resolved from the DNA. For this sample there are 380,000 or so clones; about 88% appear just once. Roughly 10% of the sample is taken by the ten largest.

The germline V gene yields SGHNT for CDR1 and YENEEA for CDR2. V trim: 4 bases; J trim: 4 bases; unmatched bases: 14. The CDR3 has 17 amino acids, counting the end cysteine and phenylalanine. The read is trimmed to its CDR3 DNA, 51 bases read in frame from base 1. This TCR came from a person aged 18-65 years who received the Ad26.COV2.S COVID-19 vaccine or a placebo. This chain is built from TRBV11-3 and TRBJ1-1, and TRBD1 aligns with 8 junction nucleotides. The sequences come from peripheral blood, collected in a trial of Ad26.COV2.S vaccine versus placebo. For the CDR3, the sequence is CASSSTPVADRVTEAFF. In nucleotides, the sequence is TGTGCCAGCAGCTCAACTCCAGTAGCGGACAGGGTCACTGAAGCTTTCTTT.